These 15 T cell receptor beta chains were sequenced from one sample in a study of blood T cell repertoires in COVID-19. The method was immunoSEQ multiplex PCR; TCRdb's version includes in-frame clones alone and lacks a portion of them. The sample includes around 380,000 clones, roughly four fifths of them seen just once. Material: peripheral blood. Receptors originate from a human donor with acute or convalescent COVID-19. The donor label of this sample is uncertain.

The chain couples TRBV6-5 to TRBJ2-3; possibly TRBD2 for D (6 bases). V lost 6 bases to trimming and J lost 0 bases, with 10 bases between them. CDR3 length: 14 residues. CDR1 is MNHEY, CDR2 SVGAGI, per germline. In DNA form, the CDR3 reads TGTGCCAGCAGGACTAGTCCTAGCACAGATACGCAGTATTTT. It codes for CASRTSPSTDTQYF.

The chain couples TRBV18 to TRBJ1-2, with D unclear. Trimming cost V 3 bases and J 3 bases, with 8 bases left between them. Germline assignment: CDR1 KGHSH and CDR2 LQKENI. CDR3 size: 13 residues. The chain's CDR3 is CASSPPADYGYTF. CDR3 in DNA: TGTGCCAGCTCACCTCCAGCGGACTATGGCTACACCTTC.

This clone was seen more than once but under ten times. This specimen includes other DNA sequences encoding the same CDR3. The rearrangement joins TRBV4-1 to TRBJ1-5, with TRBD1 as a possible D gene (6 bases). Germline loops: CDR1 MGHRA, CDR2 YSYEKL. The germline V and J ends were trimmed by 3 bases and 3 bases, with 9 bases remaining between them. The length of the CDR3 is 14 residues. The CDR3 DNA reads TGCGCCAGCAGCCACGGACAGACCAATCAGCCCCAGCATTTT. Protein sequence: CASSHGQTNQPQHF.

The J gene is TRBJ1-3, the V gene TRBV18, with TRBD1 matching 7 bases. The CDR3 has 16 amino acids. Germline V gene sequence: CDR1 KGHSH, CDR2 LQKENI. V was pared by 3 bases and J by 6 bases, with 11 bases of the junction left unmatched. The CDR3 here is CASSPYRGLFENTIYF. The CDR3 nucleotides are TGTGCCAGCTCACCTTACAGGGGATTGTTCGAAAACACCATATATTTT.

V gene TRBV7-8 combines with J gene TRBJ2-1, with a weak D call TRBD2 (7 bases). Deletions cut 4 bases from V and 5 bases from J, with 18 bases between. Germline V gene data show CDR1 as SGHVS and CDR2 as FQNEAQ. The CDR3 covers 16 residues. CDR3: CASSSSAGGPNNEQFF. The CDR3 DNA sequence: TGTGCCAGCAGCTCCTCGGCCGGGGGGCCAAACAATGAGCAGTTCTTC. Together with reference TRBV7-8 and TRBJ2-1, the CDR3 gives the full variable domain: GAGVSQSPRYKVAKRGQDVALRCDPISGHVSLFWYQQALGQGPEFLTYFQNEAQLDKSGLPSDRFFAERPEGSVSTLKIQRTQQEDSAVYLCASSSSAGGPNNEQFFGPGTRLTVL.

The chain is built from TRBV5-1 and TRBJ2-7, with D perhaps matching TRBD2 (6 bases). Germline V gives CDR1 SGHRS, CDR2 YFSETQ. The CDR3 contains 11 residues. V lost 4 bases and J lost 6, with 8 bases in between. The CDR3 is CASSVGGEQYF. The DNA of the CDR3 is TGCGCCAGCAGCGTCGGGGGCGAGCAGTACTTC.

The chain couples TRBV27 to TRBJ1-5, with D tentatively TRBD1 (5 bases). Looked up from germline, CDR1 is MNHEY and CDR2 is SMNVEV (reference sequence). The CDR3 has 14 amino acids. V was pared by 3 bases and J by 5 bases, with 11 bases between. The chain's CDR3 is CASSFGGADQPQHF. In DNA form, the CDR3 reads TGTGCCAGCAGTTTCGGTGGGGCCGATCAGCCCCAGCATTTT.

This chain joins TRBV7-8 and TRBJ1-6; the match to TRBD1 covers 7 bases. V dropped 1 base and J dropped 7; count of bases not matched to a gene: 7. The CDR3 has 16 residues. Germline loops: CDR1 SGHVS, CDR2 FQNEAQ. The CDR3 nucleotides are TGTGCCAGCAGCTTAGGGACAGGAGTTGGGAATTCACCCCTCCACTTT. The encoded protein is CASSLGTGVGNSPLHF. The full variable domain, in which reference TRBV7-8 and TRBJ1-6 provide the parts outside the CDR3, is GAGVSQSPRYKVAKRGQDVALRCDPISGHVSLFWYQQALGQGPEFLTYFQNEAQLDKSGLPSDRFFAERPEGSVSTLKIQRTQQEDSAVYLCASSLGTGVGNSPLHFGNGTRLTVT.

This chain links TRBV23-1 with TRBJ2-7; no reliable D call. TRBV23-1 is an ORF, with its function uncertain. V gave up 6 bases and J gave up 3 bases, with 21 bases separating them. The length of the CDR3 is 16 residues. CDR3 protein: CASRLQRGYSIYEQYF. CDR3 in DNA: TGCGCCAGCAGGCTTCAACGAGGCTACTCCATCTACGAGCAGTACTTC.

This chain links TRBV27 with TRBJ1-1; 7 bases align to TRBD1. Germline-derived CDR1 and CDR2 are MNHEY and SMNVEV (reference sequence). V lost 6 bases and J lost 0; bases outside the gene matches: 4. The CDR3 is 14 amino acids. The CDR3 is CASRPDRVNTEAFF. The CDR3 coding sequence is TGTGCCAGCAGACCAGACAGGGTGAACACTGAAGCTTTCTTT.

The chain combines TRBV7-2 with TRBJ2-5; TRBD2 matches 7 bases. Germline CDR1 reads SGHTA; CDR2 reads FQGNSA. V lost 3 bases, J lost 2 bases, and 6 bases stayed unmatched. The CDR3 has 15 residues. This chain's CDR3 is CASSLGGYQQETQYF. The CDR3 DNA reads TGTGCCAGCAGCTTGGGGGGGTACCAACAAGAGACCCAGTACTTC.

The chain has TRBV27 and TRBJ1-5; 9 positions match TRBD1. The CDR3 contains 14 residues. Per the germline V gene, CDR1 is MNHEY and CDR2 is SMNVEV (reference sequence). Trimming at V came to 6 bases and at J to 3 bases, leaving 3 bases not matched to a gene. The CDR3 DNA reads as TGTGCCAGCAGGGACAGGGGACTCAATCAGCCCCAGCATTTT. Translating it yields CASRDRGLNQPQHF.

The chain is built from TRBV18 and TRBJ1-1; the match to TRBD1 covers 9 bases. This CDR3 region has 14 residues. CDR1 is KGHSH and CDR2 is LQKENI in the germline V gene. Losses at the gene ends were 6 bases for V and 6 bases for J; bases not matched to a gene: 8. CDR3 amino acids: CASSDDRGRAEAFF. In nucleotides, the CDR3 is TGTGCCAGCTCGGACGACAGGGGGAGGGCTGAAGCTTTCTTT.

The rearrangement uses TRBV29-1 and TRBJ2-7, with D maybe TRBD1 (8 bases). CDR3 length: 18 amino acids. Germline CDR1 is SQVTM and CDR2 is ANQGSEA. V lost 1 base and J lost 3, with 25 bases in between. DNA of the CDR3: TGCAGCGTTGAAGCCCGGGGGACCAGCGGGACAGGAGTCTACGAGCAGTACTTC. The encoded protein is CSVEARGTSGTGVYEQYF.

The gene calls are TRBV6-5 and TRBJ2-5, with a weak D call TRBD2 (7 bases). Germline V gene data show CDR1 as MNHEY and CDR2 as SVGAGI. V shed 10 bases and J shed 3 bases, with 15 bases lying between them. This CDR3 contains 13 residues. The CDR3 nucleotides read TGTGCCACCCGGGGGGCGGCGGAAGAGACCCAGTACTTC. Translation gives CATRGAAEETQYF.